This T cell receptor (beta chain) derives from a study of response to subunit inactivated influenza vaccine. Findings and caveats of the study: There was a suggestion from the authors that each seasonal influenza vaccination recruits few new T cells.

TCRdb recomputed calls from the RT-PCR reads with MiXCR, one row per CDR3 protein. The sample shows around 750,000 distinct CDR3 sequences, around 21% of them seen only once. The germline V gene has CDR1 SGDLS and CDR2 YYNGEE. The CDR3 length is 14 residues. The V gene end was trimmed by 4 bases and the J gene end by 6 bases; junction bases not matched to a gene: 5. This clonotype occurred a few times. Its antigen is not identified. This chain connects TRBV9 to TRBJ2-7; 12 bases are shared with TRBD2. The clonotype originates from a man over 45 who received an inactivated influenza vaccine. The sequenced sample was PBMCs from blood, obtained 5 days after vaccination. The CDR3 is CASSSGLAGSEQYF. CDR3 bases: TGTGCCAGCAGCTCGGGACTAGCGGGCTCCGAGCAGTACTTC.